Shown below are 23 T cell receptor beta chains from a single sample sequenced in a study of OX40 agonist ivuxolimab in advanced cancers. The assay was immunoSEQ multiplex PCR, and TCRdb's table has in-frame clones only and misses some. In the table there are fewer than 45,000 clones, 88% of which are singletons. The sample consisted of CD4+ or CD8+ T cells sorted from blood, taken in a trial of the OX40 agonist ivuxolimab. All receptors come from an adult with an advanced solid tumor such as melanoma, head and neck, liver or kidney cancer.

The rearrangement links TRBV27 to TRBJ2-2, with a weak D call TRBD2 (5 bases). Trimming shortened V by 5 bases and J by 6 bases, and 10 bases separated the two germline ends. CDR1 and CDR2 from the germline V gene are MNHEY and SMNVEV (reference sequence). This CDR3 is 13 amino acids long. For the CDR3, the DNA is TGTGCCAGCAGTAGACGAGGGTCCGGGGAGCTGTTTTTT. It codes for CASSRRGSGELFF.

The J gene is TRBJ2-4, the V gene TRBV29-1; D gene ambiguous. CDR1 and CDR2 from the germline V gene are SQVTM and ANQGSEA. The CDR3 contains 13 residues. V lost 4 bases and J lost 3, with 10 bases in between. In DNA form, the CDR3 reads TGCAGCGTTGTTAGTCTGGACAAAAACATTCAGTACTTC. Translating gives CSVVSLDKNIQYF.

The rearrangement links TRBV5-6 to TRBJ2-1, with D possibly called TRBD1 or TRBD2 (5 bases each). Germline V gives CDR1 SGHDT, CDR2 YYEEEE. The V end lost 2 bases, the J end lost 6 bases, and 21 bases lay between the germline ends. This CDR3 comprises 17 residues. DNA of the CDR3: TGTGCCAGCAGCTTTTCCTCCGGGACCCCCTACGGCAATGAGCAGTTCTTC. It codes for CASSFSSGTPYGNEQFF.

The rearrangement links TRBV11-2 to TRBJ2-7; TRBD2 matches 11 bases. Germline trimming cut 5 bases from V and 7 bases from J; bases unmatched to any gene: 4. The length of the CDR3 is 13 residues. Germline V gene sequence: CDR1 SGHAT, CDR2 FQNNGV. CDR3 residues: CASSERLAGEQYF. The CDR3 DNA sequence: TGTGCCAGCAGCGAACGACTAGCGGGGGAGCAGTACTTC.

The chain uses TRBV14 and TRBJ2-7; no firm D call. The CDR3 is 17 amino acids. The germline V gene encodes CDR1 SGHDN and CDR2 FVKESK. V shed 4 bases and J shed 0 bases, with 19 bases lying between them. For the CDR3, the DNA is TGTGCCAGCAGCCCCGGGCGGTACGGTACGATCTCCTACGAGCAGTACTTC. This translates into CASSPGRYGTISYEQYF.

The J gene is TRBJ2-7, the V gene TRBV29-1; 7 bases are a match to TRBD1. Germline CDR1 SQVTM, CDR2 ANQGSEA. This CDR3 has 12 residues. After removal of 6 bases from V and 4 bases from J, the junction contained 6 bases not matched to a gene. CDR3 in amino acids: CSVGQDPYEQYF. The CDR3 DNA follows: TGCAGCGTCGGACAGGACCCGTACGAGCAGTACTTC.

The genes are TRBV19 and TRBJ1-1; D is possibly TRBD1 (5 bases). V was clipped by 8 bases and J by 2 bases, with 9 bases between them. CDR1 and CDR2 from the germline V gene are LNHDA and SQIVND (reference sequence). This CDR3 comprises 12 residues. CDR3 loop: CASHQGNTEAFF. For the CDR3, the DNA is TGTGCCAGTCACCAGGGAAACACTGAAGCTTTCTTT.

CDR3 in amino acids: CASSISGTGRTEAFF. CDR3 bases: TGTGCCAGCAGCATATCCGGGACAGGGAGAACTGAAGCTTTCTTT. This chain joins TRBV7-2 and TRBJ1-1, with 9 nucleotides matching TRBD1. V was clipped by 5 bases and J by 5 bases; unmatched bases: 9. The CDR3 is 15 amino acids. Germline values: CDR1 SGHTA, CDR2 FQGNSA.

This chain links TRBV28 with TRBJ2-5, with TRBD2 matching over 7 bases. With V trimmed by 8 bases and J by 2 bases, 11 bases remained unmatched. The germline V gene has CDR1 MDHEN and CDR2 SYDVKM. There are 15 residues in the CDR3. CDR3 bases: TGTGCCAGCGCCCTCGGAGCGGGAATGCAAGAGACCCAGTACTTC. Amino acids: CASALGAGMQETQYF.

The rearrangement joins TRBV28 to TRBJ2-7; D remains unclear. The CDR3 is made up of 14 amino acids. Germline CDR1 is MDHEN and CDR2 is SYDVKM. Trimming took off 1 base at V and 1 base at J, with 8 bases between the two ends. In nucleotides, the CDR3 is TGTGCCAGCAGTTTATCCGGGTCTTCCTACGAGCAGTACTTC. Translated: CASSLSGSSYEQYF.

This chain links TRBV19 with TRBJ2-7; tentatively, D is TRBD1 or TRBD2 (5 bases each). The CDR3 contains 14 residues. Germline V gene data show CDR1 as LNHDA and CDR2 as SQIVND (reference sequence). V was clipped by 6 bases and J by 3 bases, with 15 bases between them. CDR3 bases: TGTGCCAGTAGGGGGGAGAGCAGTTACTACGAGCAGTACTTC. The encoded protein is CASRGESSYYEQYF. Supplemented by reference TRBV19 and TRBJ2-7, the full variable domain reads DGGITQSPKYLFRKEGQNVTLSCEQNLNHDAMYWYRQDPGQGLRLIYYSQIVNDFQKGDIAEGYSVSREKKESFPLTVTSAQKNPTAFYLCASRGESSYYEQYFGPGTRLTVT.

V gene TRBV28 combines with J gene TRBJ1-1, with D perhaps matching TRBD1 (5 bases). Germline CDR1 is MDHEN and CDR2 is SYDVKM. There are 14 residues in the CDR3. Deletions cut 6 bases from V and 3 bases from J, with 14 bases between. CDR3 region: CASSRGGGDTEAFF. CDR3 in DNA: TGTGCCAGCAGCCGTGGGGGAGGGGACACTGAAGCTTTCTTT.

This clone was detected once. This chain links TRBV6-5 with TRBJ1-2, with 8 nucleotides matching TRBD1. The length of the CDR3 is 14 residues. Germline V gene lookup returns CDR1 MNHEY and CDR2 SVGAGI. The ends lost 6 bases at V and 5 bases at J; junction bases unmatched: 8. The CDR3 sequence is CASSPDRVRYGYTF. CDR3 in DNA: TGTGCCAGCAGCCCGGACAGGGTTCGGTATGGCTACACCTTC.

The rearrangement uses TRBV4-1 and TRBJ1-5; 8 nucleotides agree with TRBD1. Unmatched junction bases numbered 6, after V lost 2 bases and J lost 3 bases. CDR1 is MGHRA and CDR2 is YSYEKL in the germline V gene. The CDR3 is made up of 16 amino acids. CDR3 residues: CASSQQDRAFNQPQHF. The CDR3 region has the DNA TGCGCCAGCAGCCAACAGGACAGGGCTTTCAATCAGCCCCAGCATTTT.

The CDR3 protein is CASSLDRWGDSPLHF. The CDR3 DNA is TGTGCCAGCAGCTTAGATCGGTGGGGGGATTCACCCCTCCACTTT. The genes are TRBV4-2 and TRBJ1-6, with a tentative D call TRBD1 (5 bases). V gave up 5 bases and J gave up 8 bases, with 16 bases separating them. There are 15 residues in the CDR3. Germline V lookup: CDR1 LGHNA, CDR2 YNFKEQ.

In its sample, this clone is medium-sized. The rearrangement joins TRBV5-1 to TRBJ1-2; D ambiguous. Germline CDR1 reads SGHRS; CDR2 reads YFSETQ. V lost 3 bases and J lost 3, with 12 bases in between. The CDR3 totals 14 residues. In DNA, the CDR3 is TGCGCCAGCAGCTGGTACAGCATAGACTATGGCTACACCTTC. Encoded protein: CASSWYSIDYGYTF.

J is TRBJ2-7 and V is TRBV6-5, with no clear D. Germline V lookup: CDR1 MNHEY, CDR2 SVGAGI. Trimming removed 5 bases from V and 7 bases from J, with 18 bases in between. The CDR3 has 14 residues. CDR3 sequence reads: CASSPLLATPEQYF. In nucleotides, the CDR3 is TGTGCCAGCAGTCCCCTTTTAGCAACCCCGGAGCAGTACTTC.

In regard to this clone: The junction and the germline gene differ at one end; a read error may be behind it. The DNA for the CDR3 is TGTGCCAGCCTAGGACAGTCCTATAGCTACACCTTC. Residues: CASLGQSYSYTF. V usage is TRBV25-1 and J usage is TRBJ1-2; a weak D match, TRBD1 (6 bases). Germline V CDR1 and CDR2: MGHDK, SYGVNS. The length of the CDR3 is 12 residues.

A note on this clone: The same CDR3 arises from other DNA sequences in this sample as well. The chain carries TRBV2 and TRBJ1-1; D unresolved. V lost 5 bases to trimming and J lost 0 bases, with 13 bases between them. CDR1 SNHLY and CDR2 FYNNEI come from the germline V gene. This CDR3 contains 15 residues. The CDR3 region has the DNA TGTGCCAGCAGTCCGACGGGCGGTCTGAACACTGAAGCTTTCTTT. This sequence encodes CASSPTGGLNTEAFF.

The rearrangement uses TRBV6-1 and TRBJ1-1; 8 bases fit TRBD1. Germline V lookup: CDR1 MNHNS, CDR2 SASEGT. This CDR3 comprises 14 residues. Trimming cost V 2 bases and J 3 bases; bases outside gene matches: 2. The CDR3 protein is CASSERGQDTEAFF. DNA of the CDR3: TGTGCCAGCAGTGAAAGGGGACAGGACACTGAAGCTTTCTTT.

A note on this clone: A far larger clone lies a single base away; this is likely a read error. As DNA, the CDR3 is TGTGCCAGCAGCCAAGATGGGGTGACCTTGGATTCCCAGCATTTT. Its protein is CASSQDGVTLDSQHF. This sequence joins TRBV4-2 and TRBJ1-5; D is undetermined. Germline V gene data show CDR1 as LGHNA and CDR2 as YNFKEQ. V was shortened by 0 bases and J by 11 bases, with 17 bases between the two germline ends. The CDR3 length is 15 residues.

V usage is TRBV7-6 and J usage is TRBJ1-1; no definite D call. CDR3 length: 13 amino acids. Germline V gene lookup returns CDR1 SGHVS and CDR2 FNYEAQ. Trimming took off 1 base at V and 3 bases at J, with 6 bases between the two ends. Written as DNA, the CDR3 is TGTGCCAGCAGCTTAGACAGATACACTGAAGCTTTCTTT. Translated: CASSLDRYTEAFF.

The chain combines TRBV7-9 with TRBJ1-5, with TRBD1 matching 8 bases. V lost 3 bases, J lost 3 bases, and 1 base stayed unmatched. The germline gives CDR1 SEHNR, CDR2 FQNEAQ (reference sequence). CDR3 size: 14 residues. CDR3: CASSFQGANQPQHF. The CDR3 nucleotides are TGTGCCAGCAGCTTCCAGGGGGCCAATCAGCCCCAGCATTTT.